This T cell receptor beta chain was identified in a study of T cell responses to AZD1222 COVID-19 vaccine. Clones were read by immunoSEQ multiplex PCR, and TCRdb kept only the in-frame ones, dropping some. The data hold about 140,000 clones, with approximately 93% observed a single time. For this clone: Its antigen is unidentified.

The study, taken as a whole, reports: Spike-specific TCR breadth and depth went up after people got two AZD1222 doses.

V was clipped by 0 bases and J by 0 bases, with 9 bases between them. Germline loops: CDR1 MNHEY, CDR2 SVGAGI. The CDR3 is 15 residues long. The TCR sequence derives from an adult who had recovered from COVID-19. The material was peripheral blood, obtained after recovery from COVID-19. The chain joins TRBV6-5 to TRBJ2-7; the D gene is possibly TRBD1 (5 bases). CDR3 DNA sequence: TGTGCCAGCAGTTACTCGAAGGGGTTCTCCTACGAGCAGTACTTC. Protein sequence: CASSYSKGFSYEQYF.